This TCR beta chain was sequenced for a study of cytomegalovirus exposure and HLA in healthy donors. Study in general: Unique TCRs numbering around 80 million, obtained from HLA-typed donors, made up an early data release. General study findings and limits: Some segments of the V type, notably TRBV6-2 and TRBV6-3, were excluded as indistinguishable. Within an earlier analysis, most TCR beta V segments proved productive either about 87% or about 30% of the time.

The CDR3 has 14 residues. CDR1 and CDR2 (germline): SGHTA, FQGTGA. Donors counted as nominally healthy when sampled, yet unrecorded immune exposures were likely. Regarding this clone: Its antigen is not known.

PCR employed 60 Vbeta and 13 Jbeta primers. Assay: immunoSEQ multiplex PCR; the TCRdb copy retains only in-frame clones and omits some. The table includes 150,000 to 200,000 clones, about 80% detected once. The J gene is TRBJ2-5, the V gene TRBV7-3; D is perhaps TRBD1 (6 bases). The J call is doubtful: the DNA matches TRBJ2-7 better. This clonotype originated in a man younger than 35 in good health and CMV-seronegative. What was sequenced was PBMCs. The CDR3 sequence: CASSPHGGPYEQYF. The CDR3 DNA follows: TGTGCCAGCAGTCCACATGGGGGCCCTTACGAGCAGTACTTC.